This TCR beta chain was captured by sequencing in a study of blood T cell repertoires in COVID-19. Study-level background: Researchers got acute and convalescent COVID-19 samples from the United States, Italy and Spain.

CDR1 and CDR2 (germline): MNHNS, SASEGT. Trimming took 2 bases from V and 2 from J, leaving 9 bases between them. This CDR3 region has 14 residues. Data came from immunoSEQ multiplex PCR; TCRdb stores just in-frame clones and leaves some out. This table holds 60,000 to 80,000 clones, roughly 85% found once. The rearrangement links TRBV6-1 to TRBJ2-5; D not resolved. The clonotype comes from a man aged 45-60 years with acute or convalescent COVID-19. Specimen: peripheral blood. DNA for the CDR3: TGTGCCAGCAGTGAACTCAGGATGCAAGAGACCCAGTACTTC. Translation gives CASSELRMQETQYF.